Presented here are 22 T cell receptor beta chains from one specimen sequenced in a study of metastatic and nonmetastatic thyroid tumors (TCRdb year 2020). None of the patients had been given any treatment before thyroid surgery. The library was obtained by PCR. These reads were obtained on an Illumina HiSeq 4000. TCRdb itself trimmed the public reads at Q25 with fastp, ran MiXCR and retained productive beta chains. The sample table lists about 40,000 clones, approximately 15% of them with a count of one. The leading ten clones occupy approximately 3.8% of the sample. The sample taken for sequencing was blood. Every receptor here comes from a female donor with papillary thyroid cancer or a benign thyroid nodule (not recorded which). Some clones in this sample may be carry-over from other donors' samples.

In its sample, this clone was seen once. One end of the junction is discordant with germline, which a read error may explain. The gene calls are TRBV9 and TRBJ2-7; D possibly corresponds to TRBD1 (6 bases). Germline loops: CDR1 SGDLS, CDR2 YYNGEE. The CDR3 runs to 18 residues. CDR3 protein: CAGSVGLGGAGASYDQYF. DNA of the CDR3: TGTGCCGGCAGCGTAGGTTTAGGTGGGGCAGGGGCGTCCTACGATCAGTACTTC.

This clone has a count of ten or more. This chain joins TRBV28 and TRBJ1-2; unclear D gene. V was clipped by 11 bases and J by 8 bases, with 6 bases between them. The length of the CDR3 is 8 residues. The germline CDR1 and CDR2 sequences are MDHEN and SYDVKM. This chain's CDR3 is CALGGYTF. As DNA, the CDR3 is TGTGCCCTCGGGGGCTACACCTTC.

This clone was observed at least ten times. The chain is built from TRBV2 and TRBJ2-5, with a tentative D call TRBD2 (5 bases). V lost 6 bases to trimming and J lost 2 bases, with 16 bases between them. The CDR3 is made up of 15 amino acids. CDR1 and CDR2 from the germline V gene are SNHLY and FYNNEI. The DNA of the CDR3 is TGTGCCAGCAGGGGCGGGCGGGTTCCTCAAGAGACCCAGTACTTC. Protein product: CASRGGRVPQETQYF.

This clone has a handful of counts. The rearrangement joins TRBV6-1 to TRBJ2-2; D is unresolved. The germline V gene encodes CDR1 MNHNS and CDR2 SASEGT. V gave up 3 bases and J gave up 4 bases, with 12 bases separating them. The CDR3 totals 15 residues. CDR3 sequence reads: CASSDMWRFTGELFF. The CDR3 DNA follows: TGTGCCAGCAGTGACATGTGGCGCTTCACCGGGGAGCTGTTTTTT.

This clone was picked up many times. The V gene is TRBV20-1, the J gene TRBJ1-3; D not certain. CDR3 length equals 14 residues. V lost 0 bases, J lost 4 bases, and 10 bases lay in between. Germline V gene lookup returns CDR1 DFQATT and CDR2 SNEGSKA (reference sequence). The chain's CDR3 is CSARDKAVGNTIYF. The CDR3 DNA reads TGCAGTGCTAGAGATAAGGCAGTCGGAAACACCATATATTTT.

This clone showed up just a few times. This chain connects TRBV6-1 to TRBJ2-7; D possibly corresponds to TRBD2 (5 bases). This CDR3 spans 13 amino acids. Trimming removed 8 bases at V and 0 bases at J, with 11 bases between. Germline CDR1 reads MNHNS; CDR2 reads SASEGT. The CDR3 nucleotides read TGTGCCAGCGTGAGGGCGGGCTCCTACGAGCAGTACTTC. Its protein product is CASVRAGSYEQYF.

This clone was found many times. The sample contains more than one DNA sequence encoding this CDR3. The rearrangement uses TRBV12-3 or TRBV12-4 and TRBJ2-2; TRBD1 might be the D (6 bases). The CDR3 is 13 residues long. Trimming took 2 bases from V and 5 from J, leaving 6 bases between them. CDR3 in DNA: TGTGCCAGCAGTTTACAGGGGACCGGGGAGCTGTTTTTT. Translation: CASSLQGTGELFF.

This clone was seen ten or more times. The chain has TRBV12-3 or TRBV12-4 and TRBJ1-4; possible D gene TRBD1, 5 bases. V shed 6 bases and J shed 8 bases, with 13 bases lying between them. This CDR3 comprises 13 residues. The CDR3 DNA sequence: TGTGCCAGCAGGCCCGGGACGCGGGAAAAACTGTTTTTT. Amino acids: CASRPGTREKLFF.

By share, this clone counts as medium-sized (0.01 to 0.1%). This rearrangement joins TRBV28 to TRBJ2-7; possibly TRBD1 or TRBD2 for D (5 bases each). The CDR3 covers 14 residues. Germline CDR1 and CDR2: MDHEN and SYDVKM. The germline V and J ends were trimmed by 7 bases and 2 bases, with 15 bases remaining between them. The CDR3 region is CASTMTGTAYEQYF. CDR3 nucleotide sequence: TGTGCCAGCACAATGACCGGGACGGCCTACGAGCAGTACTTC.

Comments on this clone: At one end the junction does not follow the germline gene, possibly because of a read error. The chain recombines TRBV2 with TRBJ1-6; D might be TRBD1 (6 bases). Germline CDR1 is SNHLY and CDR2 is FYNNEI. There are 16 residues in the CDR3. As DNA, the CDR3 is TGTGTCAGCCGTGTTTGGGGACACTCCTATAATTCACCCCTCCACTTT. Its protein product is CVSRVWGHSYNSPLHF.

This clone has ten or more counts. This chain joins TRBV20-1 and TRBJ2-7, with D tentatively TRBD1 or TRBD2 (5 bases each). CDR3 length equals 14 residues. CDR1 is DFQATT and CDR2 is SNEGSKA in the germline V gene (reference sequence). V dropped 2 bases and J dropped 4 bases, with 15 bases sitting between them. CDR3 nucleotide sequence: TGCAGTGCTAGAAGGGCCGGGACCGATTACGAGCAGTACTTC. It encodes CSARRAGTDYEQYF.

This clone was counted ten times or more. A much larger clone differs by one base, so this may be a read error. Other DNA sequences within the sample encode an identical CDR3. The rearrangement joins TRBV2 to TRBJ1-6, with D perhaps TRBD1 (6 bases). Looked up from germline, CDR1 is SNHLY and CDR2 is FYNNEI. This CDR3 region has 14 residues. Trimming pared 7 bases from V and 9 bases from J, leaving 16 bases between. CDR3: CASTNGQPSSPLHF. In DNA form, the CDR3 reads TGTGCCAGCACGAACGGACAGCCAAGTTCACCCCTCCACTTT.

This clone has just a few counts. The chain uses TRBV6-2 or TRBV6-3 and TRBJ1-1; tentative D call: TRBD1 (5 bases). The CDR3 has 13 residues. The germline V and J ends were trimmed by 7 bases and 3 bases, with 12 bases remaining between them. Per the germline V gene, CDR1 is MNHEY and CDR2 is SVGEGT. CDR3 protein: CASNLGVDTEAFF. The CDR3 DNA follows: TGTGCCAGCAATCTAGGGGTGGACACTGAAGCTTTCTTT.

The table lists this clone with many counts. The CDR3 DNA follows: TGTGCCAGCATTGGGACTAGCGGGAGGGGTGAGCAGTACTTC. Protein product: CASIGTSGRGEQYF. The chain uses TRBV2 and TRBJ2-7, with 16 bases aligning to TRBD2. There are 14 residues in the CDR3. The V and J ends lost 7 bases and 7 bases, in that order; junction bases with no gene match: 4. The germline gives CDR1 SNHLY, CDR2 FYNNEI.

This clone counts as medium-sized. The CDR3 DNA sequence: TGTGCCAGCAGTCCCGATCCGACAGGGATTGGGACTGAAGCTTTCTTT. Residues: CASSPDPTGIGTEAFF. V gene TRBV28 combines with J gene TRBJ1-1; TRBD1 matches at 7 bases. Germline CDR1 and CDR2: MDHEN and SYDVKM. Trimming removed 5 bases from V and 5 bases from J; junction bases left unmatched: 14. The CDR3 contains 16 residues.

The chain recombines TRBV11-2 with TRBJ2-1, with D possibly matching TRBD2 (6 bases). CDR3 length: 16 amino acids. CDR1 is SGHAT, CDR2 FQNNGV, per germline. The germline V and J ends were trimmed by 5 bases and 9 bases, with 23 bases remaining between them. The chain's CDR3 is CASSPRGIEGKGEQFF. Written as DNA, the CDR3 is TGTGCCAGCAGCCCCCGGGGGATAGAGGGAAAGGGTGAGCAGTTCTTC.

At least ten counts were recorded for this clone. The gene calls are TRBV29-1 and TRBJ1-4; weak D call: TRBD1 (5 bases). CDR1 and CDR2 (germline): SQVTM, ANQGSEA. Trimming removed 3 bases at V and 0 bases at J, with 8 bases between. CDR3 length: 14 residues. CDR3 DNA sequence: TGCAGCGTTGAGACGACAGCAACTAATGAAAAACTGTTTTTT. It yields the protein CSVETTATNEKLFF.

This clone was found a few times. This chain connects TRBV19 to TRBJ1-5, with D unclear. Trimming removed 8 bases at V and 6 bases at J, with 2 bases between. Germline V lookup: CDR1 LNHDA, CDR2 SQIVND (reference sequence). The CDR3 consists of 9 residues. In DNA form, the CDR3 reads TGTGCCAGTGGTCAGCCCCAGCATTTT. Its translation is CASGQPQHF.

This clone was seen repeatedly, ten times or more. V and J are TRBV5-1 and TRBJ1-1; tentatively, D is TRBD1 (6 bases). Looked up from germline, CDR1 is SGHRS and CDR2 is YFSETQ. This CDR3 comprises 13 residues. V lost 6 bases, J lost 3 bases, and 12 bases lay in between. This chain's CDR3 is CASKSGADTEAFF. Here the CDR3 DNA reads TGCGCCAGCAAGTCGGGGGCGGACACTGAAGCTTTCTTT.

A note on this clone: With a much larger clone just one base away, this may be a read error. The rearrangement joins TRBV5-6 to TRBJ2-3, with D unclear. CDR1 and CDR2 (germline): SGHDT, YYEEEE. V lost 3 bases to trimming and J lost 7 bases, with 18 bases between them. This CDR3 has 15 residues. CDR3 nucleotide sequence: TGTGCCAGCAGCTGGCCCTCGGCGGAGCCATATACGCAGTATTTT. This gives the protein CASSWPSAEPYTQYF.

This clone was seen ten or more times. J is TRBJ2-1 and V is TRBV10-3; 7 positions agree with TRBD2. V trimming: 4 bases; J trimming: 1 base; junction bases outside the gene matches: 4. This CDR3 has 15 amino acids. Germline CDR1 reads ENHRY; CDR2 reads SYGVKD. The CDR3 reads CAISVAGPSYNEQFF. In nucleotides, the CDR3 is TGTGCCATCAGTGTAGCGGGCCCGTCCTACAATGAGCAGTTCTTC.

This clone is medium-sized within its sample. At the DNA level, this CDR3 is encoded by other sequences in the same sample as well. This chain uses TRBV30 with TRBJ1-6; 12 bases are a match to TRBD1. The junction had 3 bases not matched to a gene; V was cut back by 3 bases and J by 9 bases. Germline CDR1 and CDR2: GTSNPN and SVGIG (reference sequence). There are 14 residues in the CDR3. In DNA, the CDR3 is TGTGCCTGGAGGGGACAGGGGGCTGGTTCACCCCTCCACTTT. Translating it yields CAWRGQGAGSPLHF.